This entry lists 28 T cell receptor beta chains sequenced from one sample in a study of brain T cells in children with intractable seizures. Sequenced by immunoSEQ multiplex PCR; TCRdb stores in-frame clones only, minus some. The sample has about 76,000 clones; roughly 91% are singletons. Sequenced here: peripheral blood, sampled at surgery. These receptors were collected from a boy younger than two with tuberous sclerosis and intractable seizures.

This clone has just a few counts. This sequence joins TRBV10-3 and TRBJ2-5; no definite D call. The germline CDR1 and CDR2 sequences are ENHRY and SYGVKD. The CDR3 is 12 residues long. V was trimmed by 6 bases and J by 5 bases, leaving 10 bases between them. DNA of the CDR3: TGTGCCATCAGCGCTATGGGGGAGACCCAGTACTTC. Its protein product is CAISAMGETQYF.

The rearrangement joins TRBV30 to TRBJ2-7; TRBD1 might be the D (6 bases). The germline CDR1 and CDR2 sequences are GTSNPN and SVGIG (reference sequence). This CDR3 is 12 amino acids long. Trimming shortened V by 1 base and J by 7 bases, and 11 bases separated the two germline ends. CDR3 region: CAWSEQGMEQYF. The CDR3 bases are TGTGCCTGGAGTGAACAGGGAATGGAGCAGTACTTC.

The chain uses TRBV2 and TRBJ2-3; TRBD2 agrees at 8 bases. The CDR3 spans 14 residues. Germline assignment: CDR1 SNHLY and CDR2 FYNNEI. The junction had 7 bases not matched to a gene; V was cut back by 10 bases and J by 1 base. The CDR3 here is CATLRAGGTDTQYF. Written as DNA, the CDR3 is TGTGCCACCCTCCGAGCGGGGGGCACAGATACGCAGTATTTT.

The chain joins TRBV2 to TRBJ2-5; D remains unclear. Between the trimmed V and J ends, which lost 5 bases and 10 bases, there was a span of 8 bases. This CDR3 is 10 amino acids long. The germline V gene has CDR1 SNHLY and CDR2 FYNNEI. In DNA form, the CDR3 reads TGTGCCAGCAGTAACCAGCACCAGTACTTC. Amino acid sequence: CASSNQHQYF.

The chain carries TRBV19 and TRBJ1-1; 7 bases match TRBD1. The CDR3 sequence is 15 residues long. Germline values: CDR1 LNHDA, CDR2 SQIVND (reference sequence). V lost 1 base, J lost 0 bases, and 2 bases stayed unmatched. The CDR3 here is CASSIGQGMNTEAFF. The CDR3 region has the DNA TGTGCCAGTAGTATAGGACAGGGAATGAACACTGAAGCTTTCTTT.

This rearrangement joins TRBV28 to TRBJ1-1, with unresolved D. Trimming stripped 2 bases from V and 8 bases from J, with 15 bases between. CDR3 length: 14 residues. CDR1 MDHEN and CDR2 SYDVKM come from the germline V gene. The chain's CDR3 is CASSLGRSGTEAFF. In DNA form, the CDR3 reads TGTGCCAGCAGTTTAGGTCGTAGTGGTACGGAAGCTTTCTTT.

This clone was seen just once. The CDR3 nucleotides are TGTGCCAGCAGCCCCCGCTTAGCGAACGAGCAGTACTTC. Its protein is CASSPRLANEQYF. The chain recombines TRBV7-9 with TRBJ2-7, with D tentatively TRBD2 (5 bases). This CDR3 region has 13 residues. Germline V CDR1 and CDR2: SEHNR, FQNEAQ (reference sequence). V lost 5 bases to trimming and J lost 5 bases, with 13 bases between them.

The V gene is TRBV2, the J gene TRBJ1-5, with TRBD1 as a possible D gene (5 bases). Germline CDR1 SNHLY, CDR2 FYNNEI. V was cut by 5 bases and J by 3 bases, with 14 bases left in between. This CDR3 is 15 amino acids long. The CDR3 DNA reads TGTGCCAGCAGTCTCGACAGACGATACAATCAGCCCCAGCATTTT. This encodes CASSLDRRYNQPQHF.

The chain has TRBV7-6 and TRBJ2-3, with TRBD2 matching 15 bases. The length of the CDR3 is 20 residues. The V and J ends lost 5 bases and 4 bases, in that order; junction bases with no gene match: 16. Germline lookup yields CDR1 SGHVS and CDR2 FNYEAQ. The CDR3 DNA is TGTGCCAGCAGCCCTCGCGCCGGACTAGCGGGGGGGTTGGTCGCAGATACGCAGTATTTT. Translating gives CASSPRAGLAGGLVADTQYF.

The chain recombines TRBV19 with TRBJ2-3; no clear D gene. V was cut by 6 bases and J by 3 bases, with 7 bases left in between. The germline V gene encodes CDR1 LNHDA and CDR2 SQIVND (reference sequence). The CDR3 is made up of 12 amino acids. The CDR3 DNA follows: TGTGCCAGTAGCCTGGGGACAGATACGCAGTATTTT. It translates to CASSLGTDTQYF.

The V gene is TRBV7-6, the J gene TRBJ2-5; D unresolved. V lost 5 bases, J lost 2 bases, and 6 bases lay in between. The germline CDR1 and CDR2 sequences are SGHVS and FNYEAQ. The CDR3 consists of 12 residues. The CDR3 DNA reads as TGTGCCAGCAGCGCTCCACAAGAGACCCAGTACTTC. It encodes CASSAPQETQYF.

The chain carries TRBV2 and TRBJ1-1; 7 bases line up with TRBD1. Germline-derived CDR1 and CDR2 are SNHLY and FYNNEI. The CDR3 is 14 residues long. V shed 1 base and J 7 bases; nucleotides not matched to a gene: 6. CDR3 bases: TGTGCCAGCAGTGAAGTCGAACAGGGGAATGAAGCTTTCTTT. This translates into CASSEVEQGNEAFF.

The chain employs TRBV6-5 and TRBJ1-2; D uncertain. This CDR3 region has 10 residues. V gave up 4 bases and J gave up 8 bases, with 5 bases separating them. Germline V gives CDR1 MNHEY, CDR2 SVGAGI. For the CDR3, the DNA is TGTGCCAGCAGTTCCGGCGGCTACACCTTC. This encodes CASSSGGYTF.

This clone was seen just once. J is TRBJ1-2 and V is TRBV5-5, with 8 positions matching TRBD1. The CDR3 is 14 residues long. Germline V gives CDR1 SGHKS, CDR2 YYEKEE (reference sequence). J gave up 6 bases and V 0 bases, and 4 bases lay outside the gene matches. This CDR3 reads CASSLDDRGNGYTF. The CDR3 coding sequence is TGTGCCAGCAGCTTGGACGACAGGGGCAATGGCTACACCTTC. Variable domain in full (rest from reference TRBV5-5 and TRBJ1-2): DAGVTQSPTHLIKTRGQQVTLRCSPISGHKSVSWYQQVLGQGPQFIFQYYEKEERGRGNFPDRFSARQFPNYSSELNVNALLLGDSALYLCASSLDDRGNGYTFGSGTRLTVV.

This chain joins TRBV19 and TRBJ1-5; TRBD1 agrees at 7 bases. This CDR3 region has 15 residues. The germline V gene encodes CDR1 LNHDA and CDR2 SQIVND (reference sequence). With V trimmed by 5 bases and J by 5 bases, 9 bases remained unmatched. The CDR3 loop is CASSQDRSIHQPQHF. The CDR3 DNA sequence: TGTGCCAGTAGTCAGGACAGGAGTATACATCAGCCCCAGCATTTT.

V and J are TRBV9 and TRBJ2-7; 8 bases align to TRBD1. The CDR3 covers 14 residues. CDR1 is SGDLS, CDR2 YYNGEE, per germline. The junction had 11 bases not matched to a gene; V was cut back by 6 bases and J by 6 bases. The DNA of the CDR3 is TGTGCCAGCAACCCCGGGGGACAGGCCCTCGAGCAGTACTTC. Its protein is CASNPGGQALEQYF.

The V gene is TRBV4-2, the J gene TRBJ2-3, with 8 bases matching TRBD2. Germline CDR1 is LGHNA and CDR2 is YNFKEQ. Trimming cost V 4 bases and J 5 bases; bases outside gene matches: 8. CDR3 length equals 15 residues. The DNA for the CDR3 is TGTGCCAGCAGCCGGGCGGGGGGCCCAGGAGATACGCAGTATTTT. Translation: CASSRAGGPGDTQYF.

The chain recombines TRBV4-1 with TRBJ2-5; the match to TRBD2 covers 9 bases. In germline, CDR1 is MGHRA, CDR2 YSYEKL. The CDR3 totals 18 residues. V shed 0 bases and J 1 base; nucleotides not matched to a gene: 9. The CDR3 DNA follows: TGCGCCAGCAGCCAAGAAGAGGCGGGACTAGCTGGCCAAGAGACCCAGTACTTC. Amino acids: CASSQEEAGLAGQETQYF.

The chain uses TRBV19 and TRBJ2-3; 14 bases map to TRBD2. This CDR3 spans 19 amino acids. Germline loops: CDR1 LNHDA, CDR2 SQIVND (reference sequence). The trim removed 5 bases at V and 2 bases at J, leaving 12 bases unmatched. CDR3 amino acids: CASSAGLAGATRNTDTQYF. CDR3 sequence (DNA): TGTGCCAGTAGTGCGGGACTAGCGGGAGCCACTCGAAACACAGATACGCAGTATTTT.

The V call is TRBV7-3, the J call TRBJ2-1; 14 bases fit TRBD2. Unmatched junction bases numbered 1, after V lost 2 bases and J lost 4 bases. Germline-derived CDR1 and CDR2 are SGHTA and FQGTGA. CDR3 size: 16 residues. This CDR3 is CASSLGTSGGYNEQFF. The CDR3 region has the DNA TGTGCCAGCAGCTTAGGGACTAGCGGGGGATACAATGAGCAGTTCTTC.

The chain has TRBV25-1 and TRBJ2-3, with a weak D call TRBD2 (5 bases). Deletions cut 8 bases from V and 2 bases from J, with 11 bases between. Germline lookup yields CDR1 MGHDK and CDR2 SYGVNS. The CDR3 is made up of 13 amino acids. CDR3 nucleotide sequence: TGTGCCAGCCAAACGGGAACCACAGATACGCAGTATTTT. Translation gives CASQTGTTDTQYF. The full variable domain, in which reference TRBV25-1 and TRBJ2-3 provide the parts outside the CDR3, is EADIYQTPRYLVIGTGKKITLECSQTMGHDKMYWYQQDPGMELHLIHYSYGVNSTEKGDLSSESTVSRIRTEHFPLTLESARPSHTSQYLCASQTGTTDTQYFGPGTRLTVL.

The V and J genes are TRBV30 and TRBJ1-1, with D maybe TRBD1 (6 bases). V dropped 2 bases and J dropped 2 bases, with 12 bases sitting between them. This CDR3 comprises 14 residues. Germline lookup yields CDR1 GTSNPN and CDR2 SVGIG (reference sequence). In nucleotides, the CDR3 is TGTGCCTGGAGTATGGGGGCTTCAAACACTGAAGCTTTCTTT. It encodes CAWSMGASNTEAFF.

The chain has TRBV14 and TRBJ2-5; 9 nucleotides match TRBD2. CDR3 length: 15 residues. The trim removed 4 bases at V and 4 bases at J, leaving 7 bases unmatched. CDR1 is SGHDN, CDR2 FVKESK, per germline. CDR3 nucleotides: TGTGCCAGCAGCCTCGGGACTAGCCTAGGAGAGACCCAGTACTTC. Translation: CASSLGTSLGETQYF.

The DNA for the CDR3 is TGTGCCCCCGATGGGGGAAACATCCATAGCAATCAGCCCCAGCATTTT. This codes for CAPDGGNIHSNQPQHF. This chain connects TRBV7-3 to TRBJ1-5; D perhaps matches TRBD1 (5 bases). This CDR3 comprises 16 residues. Trimming pared 11 bases from V and 0 bases from J, leaving 20 bases between. Germline V gene sequence: CDR1 SGHTA, CDR2 FQGTGA. The full variable domain, completed using reference TRBV7-3 and TRBJ1-5, is GAGVSQTPSNKVTEKGKYVELRCDPISGHTALYWYRQSLGQGPEFLIYFQGTGAADDSGLPNDRFFAVRPEGSVSTLKIQRTERGDSAVYLCAPDGGNIHSNQPQHFGDGTRLSIL.

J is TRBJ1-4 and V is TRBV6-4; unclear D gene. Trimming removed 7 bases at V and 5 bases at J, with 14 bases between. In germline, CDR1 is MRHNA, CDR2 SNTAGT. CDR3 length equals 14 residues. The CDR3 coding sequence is TGTGCCAGCACCCTGGACGAACTAAATGAAAAACTGTTTTTT. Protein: CASTLDELNEKLFF.

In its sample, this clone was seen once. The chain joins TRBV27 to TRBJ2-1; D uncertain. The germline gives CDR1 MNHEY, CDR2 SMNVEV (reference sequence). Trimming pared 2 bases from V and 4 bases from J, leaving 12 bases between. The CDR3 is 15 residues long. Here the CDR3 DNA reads TGTGCCAGCAGTTTAACACACCCGAAGTACAATGAGCAGTTCTTC. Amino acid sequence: CASSLTHPKYNEQFF.

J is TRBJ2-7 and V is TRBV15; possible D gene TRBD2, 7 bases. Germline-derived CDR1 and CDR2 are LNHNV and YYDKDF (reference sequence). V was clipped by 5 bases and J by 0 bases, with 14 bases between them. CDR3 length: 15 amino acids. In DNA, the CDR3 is TGTGCCACCAGCCTGGGGGGGGCTTTCTCCTACGAGCAGTACTTC. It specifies CATSLGGAFSYEQYF.

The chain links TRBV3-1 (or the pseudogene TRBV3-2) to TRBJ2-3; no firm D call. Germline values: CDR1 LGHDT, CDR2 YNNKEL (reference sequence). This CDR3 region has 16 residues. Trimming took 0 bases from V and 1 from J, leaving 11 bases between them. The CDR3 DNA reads TGTGCCAGCAGCCAAGATCCGACTTTTCGCACAGATACGCAGTATTTT. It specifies CASSQDPTFRTDTQYF.